This is a list of T cell receptor beta chains from one sample in a study of shared clonotypes between healthy human individuals. Assay: immunoSEQ multiplex PCR; the TCRdb copy retains only in-frame clones and omits some. The repertoire holds millions of clones, less than 95% seen once, with 0.85% to 1.3% in the top ten. Sequences were obtained from naive CD8+ T cells sorted from blood. The receptors come from a man aged 18 to 29 in good health. CDR3s include the opening cysteine and the closing phenylalanine or tryptophan.

j_call	v_call	cdr3_aa
TRBJ1-2	TRBV2	CASSEATGTGPFYGYTF
TRBJ2-1	TRBV6-5	CASSDTDSYNEQFF
TRBJ1-1	TRBV27	CASSLGRLNTEAFF
TRBJ2-7	TRBV27	CASSRTGAYEQYF
TRBJ2-2	TRBV6-6	CASRLGGELFF
TRBJ2-7	TRBV13	CASSLEGQYHEQYF
TRBJ2-7	TRBV21-1	CASSSNRDSSYEQYF
TRBJ1-4	TRBV28	CASSPPGFANEKLFF
TRBJ1-4	TRBV30	CAWDRGNEKLFF
TRBJ2-7	TRBV4-3	CASSQAADYEQYF
TRBJ2-7	TRBV6-1	CASSPRGTALYEQYF
TRBJ2-3	TRBV27	CASSPPTGGAADTQYF
TRBJ1-2	TRBV5-8	CASSPPGTGGNYGYTF
TRBJ2-3	TRBV7-9	CASSPERNTQYF
TRBJ2-7	TRBV11-2	CASSLEGGHEQYF
TRBJ1-2	TRBV6-5	CASNPIGANYGYTF
TRBJ2-1	TRBV5-1	CASIDRDHSNNEQFF
TRBJ2-7	TRBV27	CASRDSGRIGEQYF
TRBJ2-3	TRBV19	CASSVRIAAPYTDTQYF
TRBJ2-7	TRBV5-1	CASSLSRYEQYF
TRBJ2-7	TRBV6-5	CASRGQRDEQYF
TRBJ2-5	TRBV2	CASSGVGSRETQYF
TRBJ2-7	TRBV7-2	CASSPPDPSAVSYEQYF
TRBJ1-1	TRBV7-9	CASSLVENTEAFF
TRBJ2-3	TRBV4-1	CASSQTGGTDTQYF
TRBJ2-7	TRBV28	CASSLGTGRFSYEQYF
TRBJ2-3	TRBV7-9	CASSLDWGSDTQYF
TRBJ2-3	TRBV5-4	CASSFTGGPGDTQYF
TRBJ2-7	TRBV27	CASSFTGGNVYEQYF
TRBJ2-1	TRBV7-9	CASSKTGGNEQFF
TRBJ2-1	TRBV7-6	CASSLGQGNEQFF
TRBJ2-7	TRBV7-9	CASSLDWMGEQYF
TRBJ1-2	TRBV5-6	CASSLGLGYTF
TRBJ1-2	TRBV4-1	CASSQATRMRQGFGYTF
TRBJ2-7	TRBV7-9	CARGQGPSEQYF
TRBJ2-7	TRBV18	CASSPQAYWAPSSYEQYF
TRBJ2-7	TRBV11-2	CASSPGGRAYEQYF
TRBJ2-7	TRBV5-3	CARSPLNQYEQYF
TRBJ1-5	TRBV7-9	CASSLDGGPQHF
TRBJ2-7	TRBV27	CASSTQGGLDEQYF
TRBJ2-5	TRBV27	CASSLSVGDQETQYF
TRBJ2-3	TRBV6-1	CASRWRFTDTQYF
TRBJ2-7	TRBV13	CASSLVDGVREQYF